The present TCR beta chain was sequenced within a study of cytomegalovirus exposure and HLA in healthy donors. Study-wide results and limits: There was a cluster of highly shared sequence variants that was likely a sequencing artifact. Reported results showed that the classifier diagnosed cytomegalovirus status with high specificity and sensitivity. Per a later analysis, 16,951 TCR beta sequences showed association with HLA alleles at 0.05 false discovery rate.

Germline V gives CDR1 SGHNT, CDR2 YENEEA. This CDR3 has 15 amino acids. Trimming shortened V by 1 base and J by 7 bases, and 13 bases separated the two germline ends. With regard to this clone: No antigen is known for it.

PCR employed 60 Vbeta and 13 Jbeta primers. As handled by the study authors: The authors later counted roughly 76 million unique TCR beta chains, some 10 million of them shared. Some clones are missing from TCRdb's copy, which holds only in-frame ones; the method was immunoSEQ multiplex PCR. D and trimming were read from the DNA, whereas the V and J calls and clone size are those reported in that table. The repertoire consists of 150,000 to 200,000 clones, with approximately 86% occurring once and the leading ten covering under 2%. Sequencing was carried out using PBMCs. The chain joins TRBV11-3 to TRBJ1-4, with a tentative D call TRBD1 (6 bases). The clonotype comes from a woman between 18 and 30 years old in good health and CMV-seronegative. CDR3 DNA sequence: TGTGCCAGCAGCTTAGCGGCCAGGGGTCGTGAAAAACTGTTTTTT. Its translation: CASSLAARGREKLFF.